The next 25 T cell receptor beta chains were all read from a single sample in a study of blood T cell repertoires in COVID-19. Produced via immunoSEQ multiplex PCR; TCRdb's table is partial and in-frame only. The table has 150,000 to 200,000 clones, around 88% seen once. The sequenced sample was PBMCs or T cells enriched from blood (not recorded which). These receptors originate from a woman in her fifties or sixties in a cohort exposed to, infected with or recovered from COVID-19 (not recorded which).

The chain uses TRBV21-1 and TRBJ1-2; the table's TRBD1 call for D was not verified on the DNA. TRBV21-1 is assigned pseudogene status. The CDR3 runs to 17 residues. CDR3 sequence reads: CASKKVDRLPGVYGYTF. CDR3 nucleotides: TGTGCCAGCAAGAAGGTGGACAGGCTACCTGGGGTCTATGGCTACACCTTC.

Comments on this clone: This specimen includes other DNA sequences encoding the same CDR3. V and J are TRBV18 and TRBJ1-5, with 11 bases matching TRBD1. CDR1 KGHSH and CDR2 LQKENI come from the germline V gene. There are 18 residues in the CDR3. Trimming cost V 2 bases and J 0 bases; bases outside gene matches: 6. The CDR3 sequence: CASSPGQGAAYSNQPQHF. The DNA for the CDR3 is TGTGCCAGCTCACCAGGACAGGGGGCGGCCTATAGCAATCAGCCCCAGCATTTT.

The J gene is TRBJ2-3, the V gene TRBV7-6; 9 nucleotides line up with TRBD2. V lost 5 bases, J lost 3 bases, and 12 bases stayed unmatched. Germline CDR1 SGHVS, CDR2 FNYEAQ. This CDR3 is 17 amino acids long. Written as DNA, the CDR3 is TGTGCCAGCAGCCTGTCTCCGGGACTAGCAAAGACAGATACGCAGTATTTT. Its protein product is CASSLSPGLAKTDTQYF.

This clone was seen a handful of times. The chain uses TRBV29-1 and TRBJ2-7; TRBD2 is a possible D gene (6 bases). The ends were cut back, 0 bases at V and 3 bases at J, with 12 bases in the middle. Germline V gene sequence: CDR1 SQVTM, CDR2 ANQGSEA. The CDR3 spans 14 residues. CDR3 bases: TGCAGCGTTGAAGATGAGGGACTGGGCTACGAGCAGTACTTC. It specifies CSVEDEGLGYEQYF.

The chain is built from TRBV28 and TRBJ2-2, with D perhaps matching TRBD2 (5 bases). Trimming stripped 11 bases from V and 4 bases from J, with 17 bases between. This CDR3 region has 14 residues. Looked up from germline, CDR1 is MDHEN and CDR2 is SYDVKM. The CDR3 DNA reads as TGTGCCTGCTACAAAGTCACTAGCACCGGGGAGCTGTTTTTT. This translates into CACYKVTSTGELFF.

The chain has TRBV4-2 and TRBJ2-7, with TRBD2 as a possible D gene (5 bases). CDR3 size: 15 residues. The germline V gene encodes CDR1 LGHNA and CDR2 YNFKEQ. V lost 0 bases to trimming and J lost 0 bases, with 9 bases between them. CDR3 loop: CASSQDFGSSYEQYF. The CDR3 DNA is TGTGCCAGCAGCCAAGATTTTGGGAGCTCCTACGAGCAGTACTTC.

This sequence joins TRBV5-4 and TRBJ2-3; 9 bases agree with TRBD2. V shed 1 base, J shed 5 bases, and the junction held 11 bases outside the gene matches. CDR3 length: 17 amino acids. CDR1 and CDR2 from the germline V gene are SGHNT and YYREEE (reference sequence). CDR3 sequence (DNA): TGTGCCAGCAGCTTGCGGTTGTTAGCGGGAGTGAGAGATACGCAGTATTTT. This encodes CASSLRLLAGVRDTQYF.

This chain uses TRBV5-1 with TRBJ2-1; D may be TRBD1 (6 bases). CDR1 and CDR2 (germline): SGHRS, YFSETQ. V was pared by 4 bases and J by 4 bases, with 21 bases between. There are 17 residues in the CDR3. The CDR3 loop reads CASSQLTSGHQYNEQFF. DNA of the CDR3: TGCGCCAGCAGCCAACTCACCTCGGGACACCAGTACAATGAGCAGTTCTTC.

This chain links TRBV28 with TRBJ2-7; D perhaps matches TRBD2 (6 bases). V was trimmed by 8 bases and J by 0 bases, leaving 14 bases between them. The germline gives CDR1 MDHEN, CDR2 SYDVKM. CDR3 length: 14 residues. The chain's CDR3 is CASSKQEGSYEQYF. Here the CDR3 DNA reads TGTGCCAGCTCCAAGCAGGAGGGCTCCTACGAGCAGTACTTC.

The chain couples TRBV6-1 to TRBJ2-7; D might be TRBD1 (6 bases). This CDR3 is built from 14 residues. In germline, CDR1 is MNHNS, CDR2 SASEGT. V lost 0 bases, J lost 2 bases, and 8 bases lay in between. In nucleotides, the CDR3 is TGTGCCAGCAGTGAAGCCGGGACAACCTACGAGCAGTACTTC. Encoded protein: CASSEAGTTYEQYF.

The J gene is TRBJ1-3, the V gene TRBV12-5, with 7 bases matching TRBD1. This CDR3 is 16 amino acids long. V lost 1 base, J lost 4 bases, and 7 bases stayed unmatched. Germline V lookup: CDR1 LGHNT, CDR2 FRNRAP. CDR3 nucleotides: TGTGCTAGTGGTTTGGCGACCGGGACAGAGGGAAACACCATATATTTT. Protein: CASGLATGTEGNTIYF. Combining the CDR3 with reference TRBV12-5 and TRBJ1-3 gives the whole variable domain DARVTQTPRHKVTEMGQEVTMRCQPILGHNTVFWYRQTMMQGLELLAYFRNRAPLDDSGMPKDRFSAEMPDATLATLKIQPSEPRDSAVYFCASGLATGTEGNTIYFGEGSWLTVV.

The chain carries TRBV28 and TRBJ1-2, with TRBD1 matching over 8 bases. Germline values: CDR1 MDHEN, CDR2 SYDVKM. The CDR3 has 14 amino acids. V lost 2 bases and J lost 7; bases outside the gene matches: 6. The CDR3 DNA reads TGTGCCAGCAGTTTACCGCAGGGGGCGGTTGGCTACACCTTC. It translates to CASSLPQGAVGYTF.

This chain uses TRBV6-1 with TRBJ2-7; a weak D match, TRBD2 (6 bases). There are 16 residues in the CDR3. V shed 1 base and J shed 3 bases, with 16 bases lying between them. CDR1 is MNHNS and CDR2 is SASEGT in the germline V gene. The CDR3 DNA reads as TGTGCCAGCAGTGAAGGGAGGGCCAGCGAGGGCTACGAGCAGTACTTC. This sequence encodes CASSEGRASEGYEQYF.

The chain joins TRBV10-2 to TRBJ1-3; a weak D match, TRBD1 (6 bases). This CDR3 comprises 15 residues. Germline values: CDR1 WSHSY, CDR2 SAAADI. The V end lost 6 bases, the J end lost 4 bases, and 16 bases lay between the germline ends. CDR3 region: CASRAFGGFGNTIYF. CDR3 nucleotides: TGCGCCAGCAGGGCCTTTGGGGGCTTCGGAAACACCATATATTTT.

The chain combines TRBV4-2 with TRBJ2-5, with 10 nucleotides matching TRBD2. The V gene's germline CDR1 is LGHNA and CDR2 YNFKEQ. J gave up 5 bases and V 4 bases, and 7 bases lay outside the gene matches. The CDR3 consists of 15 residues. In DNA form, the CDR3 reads TGTGCCAGCAGCCGCCAACTAGCGGGGTTTGAGACCCAGTACTTC. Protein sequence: CASSRQLAGFETQYF.

CDR3 loop: CASSETGRGIQYF. CDR3 sequence (DNA): TGTGCCAGTAGCGAGACAGGGCGAGGCATTCAGTACTTC. The chain joins TRBV19 to TRBJ2-4; 7 bases are shared with TRBD1. V lost 6 bases, J lost 9 bases, and 8 bases stayed unmatched. The germline V gene encodes CDR1 LNHDA and CDR2 SQIVND (reference sequence). The CDR3 extends over 13 amino acids.

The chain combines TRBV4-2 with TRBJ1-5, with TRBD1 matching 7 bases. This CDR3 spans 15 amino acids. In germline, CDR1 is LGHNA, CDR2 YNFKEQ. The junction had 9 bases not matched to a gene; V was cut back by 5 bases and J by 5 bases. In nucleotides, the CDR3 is TGTGCCAGCAGCGAAGGGGACAGAACGGATCAGCCCCAGCATTTT. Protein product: CASSEGDRTDQPQHF.

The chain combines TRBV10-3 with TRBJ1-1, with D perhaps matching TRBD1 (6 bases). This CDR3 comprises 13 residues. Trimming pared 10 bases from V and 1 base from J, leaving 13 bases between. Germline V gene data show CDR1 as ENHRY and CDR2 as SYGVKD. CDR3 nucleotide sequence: TGTGCCACCTCTGGACAGCCGAACACTGAAGCTTTCTTT. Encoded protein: CATSGQPNTEAFF.

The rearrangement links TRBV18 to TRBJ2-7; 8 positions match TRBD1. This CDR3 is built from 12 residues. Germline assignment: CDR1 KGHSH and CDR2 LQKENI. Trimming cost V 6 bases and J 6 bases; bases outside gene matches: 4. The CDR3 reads CASSHDRGEQYF. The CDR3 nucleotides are TGTGCCAGCTCGCACGACAGGGGCGAGCAGTACTTC.

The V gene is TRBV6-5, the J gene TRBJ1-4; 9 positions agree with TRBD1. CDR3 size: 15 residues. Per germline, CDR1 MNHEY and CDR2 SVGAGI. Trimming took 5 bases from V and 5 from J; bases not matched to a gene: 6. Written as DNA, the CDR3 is TGTGCCAGCAGTCCGGGACAGGGCCCAAATGAAAAACTGTTTTTT. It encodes CASSPGQGPNEKLFF.

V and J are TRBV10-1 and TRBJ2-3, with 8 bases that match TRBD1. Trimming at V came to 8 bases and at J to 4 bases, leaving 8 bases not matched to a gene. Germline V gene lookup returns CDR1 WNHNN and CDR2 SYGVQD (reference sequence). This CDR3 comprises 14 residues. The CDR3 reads CASPGRGQADTQYF. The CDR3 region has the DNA TGCGCCAGCCCCGGCAGGGGGCAAGCAGATACGCAGTATTTT.

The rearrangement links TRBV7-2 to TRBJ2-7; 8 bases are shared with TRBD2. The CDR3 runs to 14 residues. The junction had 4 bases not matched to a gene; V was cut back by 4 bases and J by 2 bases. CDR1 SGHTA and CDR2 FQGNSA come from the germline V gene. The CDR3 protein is CASSSRGAAYEQYF. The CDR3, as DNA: TGTGCCAGCAGCTCGCGGGGGGCCGCCTACGAGCAGTACTTC.

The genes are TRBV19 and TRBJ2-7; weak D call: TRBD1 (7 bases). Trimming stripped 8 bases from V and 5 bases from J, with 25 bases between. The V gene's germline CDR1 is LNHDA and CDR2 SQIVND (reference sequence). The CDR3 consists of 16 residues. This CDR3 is CASAGPKGQRGNEQYF. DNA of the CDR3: TGTGCCAGTGCGGGGCCGAAGGGACAGCGAGGGAACGAGCAGTACTTC.

The CDR3 DNA follows: TGTGCCAGCAGCTCCGACATTGGTCCTTACGAGCAGTACTTC. It codes for CASSSDIGPYEQYF. The chain combines TRBV11-1 with TRBJ2-7; D is unresolved. V was pared by 4 bases and J by 4 bases, with 14 bases between. The germline CDR1 and CDR2 sequences are SGHAT and FQDESV (reference sequence). CDR3 length: 14 residues.

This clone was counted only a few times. In nucleotides, the CDR3 is TGTGCCAGCAGGCCCGTAGCGGGGGGGCCTAGTTCCTACAATGAGCAGTTCTTC. Its protein product is CASRPVAGGPSSYNEQFF. This chain joins TRBV28 and TRBJ2-1; TRBD2 matches at 11 bases. Germline lookup yields CDR1 MDHEN and CDR2 SYDVKM. The CDR3 sequence is 18 residues long. The ends lost 6 bases at V and 1 base at J; junction bases unmatched: 11.